The entry that follows covers one TCR beta chain sequence. What it binds is not known. Those who donated, Caucasian adults without exception, all lived in Nashville, Tennessee. The trim removed 0 bases at V and 7 bases at J, leaving 14 bases unmatched. The germline CDR1 and CDR2 sequences are SGHAT and FQNNGV. The CDR3 is 19 amino acids. The data derive from a study of shared clonotypes between healthy human individuals. Study-wide context: In total, the donors were two women and a few men aged 18 to 49. Findings and limits, study-wide: In contrast to clonotypes shared by all four donors, non-shared clonotypes had lower generation probabilities.

Measured with immunoSEQ multiplex PCR; TCRdb has only the in-frame clones, and not every one. The data show about 110,000 clones, with over 65% seen just once and almost 25% held by the top ten. This clonotype originated in a woman in her 30s in good health. Sequenced input: memory CD8+ T cells sorted from blood. Subset of the sample: CD45RO+ cells pooled with CCR7-negative TemRA cells. The chain carries TRBV11-2 and TRBJ2-1, with 11 bases aligning to TRBD2. The CDR3: CASSLDLLRSGRAGNEQFF. The CDR3 DNA reads as TGTGCCAGCAGCTTAGATCTCTTGCGTAGCGGGAGGGCCGGGAATGAGCAGTTCTTC.